These 30 T cell receptor beta chains came from one sample sequenced in a study of neurological immune-mediated disorders. TCRdb reprocessed the 5' RACE reads with MiXCR, giving one entry per CDR3 protein. The sample records about 19,000 distinct CDR3 sequences, 2.6% being singletons. Sequencing was performed on PBMCs. The receptors were sampled from a woman aged 18-35 years with multiple sclerosis.

As DNA, the CDR3 is TGTGCCAGCAGCTCCAAGTTGGGAGATACGCAGTATTTT. It yields the protein CASSSKLGDTQYF. The chain is built from TRBV7-6 and TRBJ2-3; D is uncertain. CDR1 is SGHVS and CDR2 is FNYEAQ in the germline V gene. The CDR3 consists of 13 residues. The ends were cut back, 4 bases at V and 5 bases at J, with 10 bases in the middle. Using reference TRBV7-6 and TRBJ2-3 for the parts outside the CDR3, the full variable domain is GAGVSQSPRYKVTKRGQDVALRCDPISGHVSLYWYRQALGQGPEFLTYFNYEAQQDKSGLPNDRFSAERPEGSISTLTIQRTEQRDSAMYRCASSSKLGDTQYFGPGTRLTVL.

This clonotype was observed many times. J is TRBJ2-7 and V is TRBV20-1, with no clear D. Trimming took 3 bases from V and 0 from J, leaving 6 bases between them. Germline values: CDR1 DFQATT, CDR2 SNEGSKA (reference sequence). This CDR3 region has 12 residues. Here the CDR3 reads CSARPDSYEQYF. DNA of the CDR3: TGCAGTGCTAGGCCCGACTCCTACGAGCAGTACTTC.

The chain uses TRBV7-9 and TRBJ2-5, with D tentatively TRBD1 (6 bases). Trimming removed 5 bases from V and 3 bases from J, with 13 bases in between. Germline values: CDR1 SEHNR, CDR2 FQNEAQ (reference sequence). This CDR3 has 14 amino acids. The CDR3, as DNA: TGTGCCAGCAGCCCCCAGGGGTGGGAAGAGACCCAGTACTTC. Translated, it gives CASSPQGWEETQYF.

This clonotype was detected once. The CDR3 does not end in the conserved phenylalanine or tryptophan, so this is likely a read error. The chain uses TRBV29-1 and TRBJ2-1; the match to TRBD2 covers 10 bases. Losses at the gene ends were 0 bases for V and 3 bases for J; bases not matched to a gene: 14. The CDR3 sequence is 19 residues long. Germline V gene sequence: CDR1 SQVTM, CDR2 ANQGSEA. The DNA for the CDR3 is TGCAGCGTTGAAGATCTTCGAGTAAGCCCTAGCGGGAGCTACAATGAGCAGTTCAAC. This encodes CSVEDLRVSPSGSYNEQFN.

In this sample, this clonotype turned up many times. The chain is built from TRBV6-6 and TRBJ2-3; 9 positions match TRBD2. Germline lookup yields CDR1 MNHNY and CDR2 SVGAGI (reference sequence). Trimming cost V 3 bases and J 1 base; bases outside gene matches: 5. The length of the CDR3 is 16 residues. In DNA, the CDR3 is TGTGCCAGCAGTTATCCTCGGACTAGCGGCACAGATACGCAGTATTTT. This sequence encodes CASSYPRTSGTDTQYF.

This clonotype was counted a few times. This chain uses TRBV20-1 with TRBJ1-4, with D maybe TRBD1 (6 bases). Germline CDR1 reads DFQATT; CDR2 reads SNEGSKA (reference sequence). Trimming pared 4 bases from V and 6 bases from J, leaving 12 bases between. CDR3 length: 13 residues. The CDR3 DNA sequence: TGCAGTGCTAAAGGACAGTACTATGAAAAACTGTTTTTT. The encoded protein is CSAKGQYYEKLFF.

This clonotype has at least ten counts. The chain couples TRBV3-1 to TRBJ2-5; TRBD2 matches 7 bases. Germline V gives CDR1 LGHDT, CDR2 YNNKEL (reference sequence). This CDR3 region has 14 residues. The V gene end was trimmed by 3 bases and the J gene end by 5 bases; junction bases not matched to a gene: 6. CDR3 protein: CASSQGGVAETQYF. DNA for the CDR3: TGTGCCAGCAGCCAGGGGGGGGTGGCGGAGACCCAGTACTTC.

The table lists this clonotype with many counts. The chain uses TRBV5-1 and TRBJ1-1; no reliable D call. The ends were cut back, 4 bases at V and 2 bases at J, with 9 bases in the middle. CDR1 SGHRS and CDR2 YFSETQ come from the germline V gene. CDR3 length: 13 residues. The CDR3 here is CASSPTANTEAFF. The CDR3 coding sequence is TGCGCCAGCAGCCCTACGGCAAACACTGAAGCTTTCTTT.

The chain links TRBV7-9 to TRBJ1-2; no definite D call. Per germline, CDR1 SEHNR and CDR2 FQNEAQ (reference sequence). This CDR3 comprises 14 residues. V was pared by 4 bases and J by 5 bases, with 14 bases between. The CDR3 is CASSSLERDYGYTF. CDR3 sequence (DNA): TGTGCCAGCAGCTCACTGGAAAGGGATTATGGCTACACCTTC. The whole variable domain, remainder taken from reference TRBV7-9 and TRBJ1-2, is DTGVSQNPRHKITKRGQNVTFRCDPISEHNRLYWYRQTLGQGPEFLTYFQNEAQLEKSRLLSDRFSAERPKGSFSTLEIQRTEQGDSAMYLCASSSLERDYGYTFGSGTRLTVV.

This clonotype was picked up a small number of times. With a much larger clone just one base away, this may be a read error. The chain has TRBV4-2 and TRBJ2-1, with D perhaps being TRBD1 or TRBD2 (5 bases each). This CDR3 contains 11 residues. In germline, CDR1 is LGHNA, CDR2 YNFKEQ. Between the trimmed V and J ends, which lost 4 bases and 7 bases, there was a span of 5 bases. For the CDR3, the DNA is TGTGCCAGCAGCCGGGGGAATGAGCAGTTCTTC. Translated, it gives CASSRGNEQFF.

By share, this clonotype ranks as medium-sized. The rearrangement joins TRBV5-6 to TRBJ2-2; a possible D gene is TRBD1 (6 bases). Germline assignment: CDR1 SGHDT and CDR2 YYEEEE. This CDR3 is 14 amino acids long. Trimming took 2 bases from V and 5 from J, leaving 10 bases between them. The CDR3 is CASSFDRITGELFF. The DNA for the CDR3 is TGTGCCAGCAGCTTTGACAGGATAACCGGGGAGCTGTTTTTT.

This clonotype has a count of ten or more. The chain joins TRBV14 to TRBJ2-1, with a possible D match to TRBD1 (6 bases). The germline V gene has CDR1 SGHDN and CDR2 FVKESK. The ends were cut back, 0 bases at V and 10 bases at J, with 13 bases in the middle. The CDR3 spans 14 residues. In DNA form, the CDR3 reads TGTGCCAGCAGCCAAGAGCCAGGGGTAAGGGAGCAGTTCTTC. Translated: CASSQEPGVREQFF.

Worth noting for this clonotype: This may stem from a read error, because a much larger clone lies one nucleotide away. This chain links TRBV9 with TRBJ1-1; D is ambiguous. CDR1 is SGDLS and CDR2 is YYNGEE in the germline V gene. The V end lost 1 base, the J end lost 2 bases, and 6 bases lay between the germline ends. The length of the CDR3 is 13 residues. The CDR3 loop reads CASSVTTNTEAFF. The CDR3 DNA reads TGTGCCAGCAGCGTAACGACTAACACTGAAGCTTTCTTT.

In this sample, this clonotype turned up many times. V is TRBV2 and J is TRBJ2-7, with D uncertain. Germline V gene lookup returns CDR1 SNHLY and CDR2 FYNNEI. Trimming left V 4 bases short and J 2 bases short, with 6 bases between. CDR3 length: 12 residues. The chain's CDR3 is CASSVRTYEQYF. In DNA, the CDR3 is TGTGCCAGCAGTGTTCGCACCTACGAGCAGTACTTC.

This clonotype was observed at least ten times. The CDR3 protein is CASSAPGTGLTDEQFF. Written as DNA, the CDR3 is TGTGCCAGCAGCGCTCCCGGGACAGGGTTAACCGATGAGCAGTTCTTC. The chain employs TRBV9 and TRBJ2-1; 9 nucleotides agree with TRBD1. J gave up 8 bases and V 3 bases, and 12 bases lay outside the gene matches. Germline V gene sequence: CDR1 SGDLS, CDR2 YYNGEE. The CDR3 length is 16 residues.

This clonotype occurred a few times. The chain couples TRBV15 to TRBJ1-1; 8 bases agree with TRBD1. This CDR3 spans 16 amino acids. Germline V gene data show CDR1 as LNHNV and CDR2 as YYDKDF (reference sequence). J lost 1 base, V lost 0 bases, and 4 bases had no gene match. The CDR3 here is CATSREVGTGNTEAFF. CDR3 coding DNA: TGTGCCACCAGCAGAGAAGTGGGGACAGGGAACACTGAAGCTTTCTTT. The complete variable domain, with remaining parts taken from reference TRBV15 and TRBJ1-1, reads DAMVIQNPRYQVTQFGKPVTLSCSQTLNHNVMYWYQQKSSQAPKLLFHYYDKDFNNEADTPDNFQSRRPNTSFCFLDIRSPGLGDTAMYLCATSREVGTGNTEAFFGQGTRLTVV.

This clonotype has at least ten counts. The V call is TRBV11-2, the J call TRBJ2-1; D remains ambiguous. Germline V lookup: CDR1 SGHAT, CDR2 FQNNGV. The V gene lost 5 bases and the J gene lost 6 bases, with 14 bases spanning the gap. The CDR3 covers 14 residues. CDR3 coding DNA: TGTGCCAGCAGCCCGCCCGCCTTCCCCAATGAGCAGTTCTTC. Protein product: CASSPPAFPNEQFF.

The sample holds many counts of this clonotype. Because it lacks the conserved phenylalanine or tryptophan at the end, this CDR3 is likely a read error. The V call is TRBV4-2, the J call TRBJ1-3, with a tentative D call TRBD1 (6 bases). Germline V lookup: CDR1 LGHNA, CDR2 YNFKEQ. The CDR3 loop spans 15 amino acids. The V end lost 4 bases, the J end lost 5 bases, and 15 bases lay between the germline ends. The CDR3 sequence is CASSRTAVLRNTIYC. As DNA, the CDR3 is TGTGCCAGCAGCCGGACAGCGGTTCTTCGAAACACCATATATTGT.

This clonotype was seen repeatedly, ten times or more. The V call is TRBV20-1, the J call TRBJ2-3; D is uncertain. This CDR3 contains 13 residues. The V end lost 3 bases, the J end lost 4 bases, and 11 bases lay between the germline ends. CDR1 DFQATT and CDR2 SNEGSKA come from the germline V gene (reference sequence). The CDR3 protein is CSASSRAADTQYF. The CDR3 DNA sequence: TGCAGTGCTAGTTCTAGGGCCGCAGATACGCAGTATTTT.

This clonotype showed up just a few times. The J gene is TRBJ1-2, the V gene TRBV7-8; no clear D. Trimming cost V 1 base and J 2 bases, with 5 bases left between them. Germline lookup yields CDR1 SGHVS and CDR2 FQNEAQ. The CDR3 loop spans 13 amino acids. The CDR3 sequence is CASSLGANYGYTF. In DNA form, the CDR3 reads TGTGCCAGCAGCTTAGGGGCCAACTATGGCTACACCTTC.

This clonotype was counted ten times or more. The chain joins TRBV25-1 to TRBJ1-5; D not resolved. Germline V CDR1 and CDR2: MGHDK, SYGVNS. The CDR3 spans 14 residues. V lost 3 bases and J lost 0, with 6 bases in between. The CDR3 spells CASSEPGSNQPQHF. The CDR3 region has the DNA TGTGCCAGCAGTGAGCCCGGTAGCAATCAGCCCCAGCATTTT. The variable domain in full, with the rest retrieved from reference TRBV25-1 and TRBJ1-5, is EADIYQTPRYLVIGTGKKITLECSQTMGHDKMYWYQQDPGMELHLIHYSYGVNSTEKGDLSSESTVSRIRTEHFPLTLESARPSHTSQYLCASSEPGSNQPQHFGDGTRLSIL.

This clonotype was seen only a few times. The chain combines TRBV5-1 with TRBJ2-1; 11 bases align to TRBD2. The germline CDR1 and CDR2 sequences are SGHRS and YFSETQ. This CDR3 is built from 15 residues. After removal of 5 bases from V and 10 bases from J, the junction contained 11 bases not matched to a gene. The CDR3 coding sequence is TGCGCCAGCAGACCACTAGCGGGAGCGTCAAACGAGCAGTTCTTC. This gives the protein CASRPLAGASNEQFF.

Ten or more counts support this clonotype. CDR3 nucleotides: TGTGCCAGCAGCACACAGGGAAGAGAAAAACTGTTTTTT. Protein: CASSTQGREKLFF. The rearrangement links TRBV3-1 to TRBJ1-4, with D tentatively TRBD1 (6 bases). The germline gives CDR1 LGHDT, CDR2 YNNKEL (reference sequence). The ends were cut back, 5 bases at V and 8 bases at J, with 12 bases in the middle. The CDR3 is made up of 13 amino acids.

This clonotype came up many times. V usage is TRBV20-1 and J usage is TRBJ2-7; 7 bases fit TRBD1. The J segment lost 2 bases and the V segment lost 3 bases, leaving 1 base of the junction unmatched. The CDR3 spans 12 residues. The germline V gene has CDR1 DFQATT and CDR2 SNEGSKA (reference sequence). The CDR3, as DNA: TGCAGTGCTAGGGACAGGACCTACGAGCAGTACTTC. It is translated as CSARDRTYEQYF.

This clonotype showed up many times. The rearrangement links TRBV15 to TRBJ1-2; the match to TRBD1 covers 8 bases. Trimming took 3 bases from V and 4 from J; bases not matched to a gene: 4. Germline loops: CDR1 LNHNV, CDR2 YYDKDF (reference sequence). The CDR3 covers 14 residues. CDR3 amino acids: CATSRDRVSYGYTF. Written as DNA, the CDR3 is TGTGCCACCAGCAGGGACAGGGTATCCTATGGCTACACCTTC.

This clonotype was counted ten times or more. This chain connects TRBV7-6 to TRBJ2-3; D may correspond to TRBD1 or TRBD2 (5 bases each). Trimming took 6 bases from V and 3 from J, leaving 13 bases between them. Germline V gene data show CDR1 as SGHVS and CDR2 as FNYEAQ. This CDR3 contains 14 residues. In DNA, the CDR3 is TGTGCCAGCAGTCCCTCCTGGGGGACAGATACGCAGTATTTT. Protein product: CASSPSWGTDTQYF. The complete variable domain, with remaining parts taken from reference TRBV7-6 and TRBJ2-3, reads GAGVSQSPRYKVTKRGQDVALRCDPISGHVSLYWYRQALGQGPEFLTYFNYEAQQDKSGLPNDRFSAERPEGSISTLTIQRTEQRDSAMYRCASSPSWGTDTQYFGPGTRLTVL.

This clonotype was seen at least ten times. This chain connects TRBV5-1 to TRBJ2-1, with a tentative D call TRBD2 (5 bases). Germline values: CDR1 SGHRS, CDR2 YFSETQ. Trimming pared 0 bases from V and 1 base from J, leaving 11 bases between. This CDR3 contains 16 residues. As DNA, the CDR3 is TGCGCCAGCAGCTTGGCCGGTGGGAGTTCCTACAATGAGCAGTTCTTC. Amino acids: CASSLAGGSSYNEQFF. The whole variable domain, remainder taken from reference TRBV5-1 and TRBJ2-1, is KAGVTQTPRYLIKTRGQQVTLSCSPISGHRSVSWYQQTPGQGLQFLFEYFSETQRNKGNFPGRFSGRQFSNSRSEMNVSTLELGDSALYLCASSLAGGSSYNEQFFGPGTRLTVL.

This clonotype has a count of ten or more. This chain uses TRBV20-1 with TRBJ2-3; possible D gene TRBD2, 5 bases. The CDR3 is 14 residues long. Per germline, CDR1 DFQATT and CDR2 SNEGSKA (reference sequence). Trimming removed 5 bases from V and 2 bases from J, with 14 bases in between. The CDR3 nucleotides read TGCAGTGCTCCCAAGAGCGGTCTCACAGATACGCAGTATTTT. Amino acid sequence: CSAPKSGLTDTQYF.

In its sample, this clonotype was seen many times. V gene TRBV5-1 combines with J gene TRBJ2-3, with 12 nucleotides matching TRBD2. This CDR3 comprises 16 residues. V lost 3 bases, J lost 1 base, and 3 bases stayed unmatched. Germline CDR1 is SGHRS and CDR2 is YFSETQ. The CDR3, as DNA: TGCGCCAGCAGCTCGACTAGCGGGGGAGGCACAGATACGCAGTATTTT. This encodes CASSSTSGGGTDTQYF.

This clonotype was recorded at least ten times. The chain combines TRBV7-2 with TRBJ2-1; D possibly corresponds to TRBD1 (5 bases). Trimming left V 5 bases short and J 5 bases short, with 10 bases between. Germline-derived CDR1 and CDR2 are SGHTA and FQGNSA. The CDR3 loop spans 13 amino acids. The CDR3 reads CASSVDRDNEQFF. The CDR3 DNA reads TGTGCCAGCAGCGTCGACAGAGACAATGAGCAGTTCTTC.